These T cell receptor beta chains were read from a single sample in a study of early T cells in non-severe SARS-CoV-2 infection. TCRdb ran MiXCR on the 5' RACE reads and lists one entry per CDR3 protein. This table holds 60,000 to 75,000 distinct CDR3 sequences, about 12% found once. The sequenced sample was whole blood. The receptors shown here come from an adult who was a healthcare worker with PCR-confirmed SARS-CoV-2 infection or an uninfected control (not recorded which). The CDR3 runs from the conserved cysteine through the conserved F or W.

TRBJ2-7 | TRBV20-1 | CSAAPGQGAFEQYF
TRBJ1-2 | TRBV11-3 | CASSLEGDTSNYGYTF
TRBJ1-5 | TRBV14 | CASSQGPLEAQPQHF
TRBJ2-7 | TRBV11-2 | CASSAGLSYEQYF
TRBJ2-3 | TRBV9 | CASSVEGRSTDTQYF
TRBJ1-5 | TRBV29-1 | CSVEAGGGQPQHF
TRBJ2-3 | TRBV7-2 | CASSLSIHTQYF
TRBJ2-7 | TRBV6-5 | CASRLGVGSYEQYF
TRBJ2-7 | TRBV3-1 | CASSPSVGEQYF
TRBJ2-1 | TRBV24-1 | CATSDPPRTGEQFF
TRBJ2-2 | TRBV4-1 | CASSQGTSGSGTGELFF
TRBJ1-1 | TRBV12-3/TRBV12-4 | CASSPARRDTEAFF
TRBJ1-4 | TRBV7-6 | CASSLIMGRGKLFF